The 27 T cell receptor beta chains presented below share a single source sample, sequenced in a study of blood T cells in healthy people across ages (dated by TCRdb to the mid-2010s). Libraries were constructed by 5' RACE. A second roughly 7 to 12 cycle PCR used a sample-barcoded 5' primer and a J-beta primer mix. TCRdb's own reprocessing of the public reads used fastp at Q25 and MiXCR and kept productive beta chains. Every CDR3 protein is listed once, alongside the most common genes and DNA of its rows. The sample table holds roughly 1.9 million distinct CDR3 sequences, of which 30% to 40% were seen once. Jointly, the top ten make up about 21% of the sample. The material sequenced was blood. All receptors come from a human donor in good health.

The chain has TRBV15 and TRBJ2-7, with 7 bases that match TRBD2. V lost 0 bases and J lost 2; bases outside the gene matches: 4. The CDR3 extends over 15 amino acids. CDR1 LNHNV and CDR2 YYDKDF come from the germline V gene (reference sequence). The CDR3 nucleotides are TGTGCCACCAGCAGAGATCGACTAGCCACCTACGAGCAGTACTTC. Its translation is CATSRDRLATYEQYF.

This CDR3 is CASSQAGLAGSYEQYF. The CDR3 DNA is TGTGCCAGCAGCCAAGCCGGGCTAGCGGGGTCCTACGAGCAGTACTTC. The chain carries TRBV4-2 and TRBJ2-7, with 9 nucleotides matching TRBD2. Trimming removed 1 base from V and 1 base from J; junction bases left unmatched: 5. The germline V gene encodes CDR1 LGHNA and CDR2 YNFKEQ. There are 16 residues in the CDR3.

The CDR3 region is CSARGDLTYQETQYF. The CDR3 DNA reads as TGCAGTGCTAGGGGGGACCTTACGTACCAAGAGACCCAGTACTTC. This rearrangement joins TRBV20-1 to TRBJ2-5; D tentatively reads TRBD1 or TRBD2 (5 bases each). This CDR3 comprises 15 residues. V was pared by 3 bases and J by 0 bases, with 14 bases between. Germline CDR1 reads DFQATT; CDR2 reads SNEGSKA (reference sequence).

The chain combines TRBV20-1 with TRBJ1-4; 7 bases map to TRBD1. Per the germline V gene, CDR1 is DFQATT and CDR2 is SNEGSKA (reference sequence). Trimming at V came to 3 bases and at J to 5 bases, leaving 9 bases not matched to a gene. The CDR3 runs to 15 residues. Here the CDR3 DNA reads TGCAGTGCTAGGAACAGGGGTCGGCTAAATGAAAAACTGTTTTTT. It is translated as CSARNRGRLNEKLFF.

The V and J genes are TRBV29-1 and TRBJ2-4; tentative D call: TRBD2 (5 bases). The DNA end favors TRBJ2-7, so the J call may be wrong. The CDR3 is 13 amino acids. Germline CDR1 reads SQVTM; CDR2 reads ANQGSEA. CDR3 bases: TGCAGCGTTGGGCTCGGGATCTCCTACGAGCAGTACTTC. Its translation is CSVGLGISYEQYF.

The genes are TRBV27 and TRBJ1-2; tentatively, D is TRBD1 (5 bases). The CDR3 runs 14 residues. V was shortened by 1 base and J by 7 bases, with 13 bases between the two germline ends. Germline V gene sequence: CDR1 MNHEY, CDR2 SMNVEV (reference sequence). CDR3 sequence reads: CASSLYQGIGGYTF. The CDR3 nucleotides read TGTGCCAGCAGTTTATATCAGGGTATAGGTGGCTACACCTTC.

This clonotype turned up a few times. The chain combines TRBV29-1 with TRBJ1-5, with D perhaps TRBD1 (6 bases). The CDR3 runs to 15 residues. The germline V gene has CDR1 SQVTM and CDR2 ANQGSEA. V dropped 4 bases and J dropped 2 bases, with 15 bases sitting between them. CDR3 DNA sequence: TGCAGCGTTGCAGTGGACAGCTTCGGCAATCAGCCCCAGCATTTT. This translates into CSVAVDSFGNQPQHF.

The chain carries TRBV4-2 and TRBJ1-2; D is uncertain. The V gene's germline CDR1 is LGHNA and CDR2 YNFKEQ. The CDR3 is made up of 14 amino acids. With 3 bases removed from V and 0 bases from J, the gap between germline ends came to 8 bases. CDR3 sequence: CASSHTQPNYGYTF. The CDR3 nucleotides are TGTGCCAGCAGCCATACACAGCCTAACTATGGCTACACCTTC.

The chain employs TRBV29-1 and TRBJ2-4, with 9 bases fitting TRBD2. The J call may be incorrect, as the DNA end agrees better with TRBJ2-7. The CDR3 is 13 amino acids. The germline V gene has CDR1 SQVTM and CDR2 ANQGSEA. The CDR3, as DNA: TGCGGCGGGAGGGGTTTTGATTCCGACGAGCAGTACTTC. Translating gives CGGRGFDSDEQYF.

The chain uses TRBV28 and TRBJ2-7, with D unresolved. Germline V CDR1 and CDR2: MDHEN, SYDVKM. The V and J ends lost 5 bases and 3 bases respectively, with 8 bases between them. The CDR3 has 12 residues. In DNA, the CDR3 is TGTGCCAGCAGTCTCATTTGCTACGAGCAGTACTTC. This sequence encodes CASSLICYEQYF.

Comment on this clonotype: The junction and the germline gene differ at one end; a read error may be behind it. This chain uses TRBV5-1 with TRBJ2-7; 8 positions match TRBD1. This CDR3 comprises 13 residues. Germline values: CDR1 SGHRS, CDR2 YFSETQ. The CDR3 loop is CASSPTGAYAQYF. CDR3 DNA: TGCGCCAGCAGCCCGACAGGGGCCTACGCGCAGTACTTC.

This rearrangement joins TRBV6-6 to TRBJ2-4, with 7 positions matching TRBD2. This CDR3 has 14 residues. Losses at the gene ends were 3 bases for V and 3 bases for J; bases not matched to a gene: 2. The germline V gene encodes CDR1 MNHNY and CDR2 SVGAGI (reference sequence). Written as DNA, the CDR3 is TGTGCCAGCAGTTATGGGGGGGTCAAAAACATTCAGTACTTC. Residues: CASSYGGVKNIQYF.

V and J are TRBV6-1 and TRBJ2-1; D is ambiguous. CDR1 is MNHNS and CDR2 is SASEGT in the germline V gene. The CDR3 contains 18 residues. V was cut by 2 bases and J by 1 base, with 18 bases left in between. CDR3 amino acids: CASSERQLGLKSYNEQFF. CDR3 coding DNA: TGTGCCAGCAGTGAAAGGCAATTAGGCCTCAAGTCCTACAATGAGCAGTTCTTC.

This rearrangement joins TRBV24-1 to TRBJ1-2; TRBD1 agrees at 9 bases. Unmatched junction bases numbered 5, after V lost 4 bases and J lost 6 bases. Looked up from germline, CDR1 is KGHDR and CDR2 is SFDVKD. The CDR3 covers 14 residues. This CDR3 reads CATSEGQGLDGYTF. The CDR3 DNA is TGTGCCACCAGTGAGGGACAGGGTTTGGATGGCTACACCTTC.

The V and J genes are TRBV29-1 and TRBJ2-3; no reliable D call. Trimming took off 5 bases at V and 6 bases at J, with 12 bases between the two ends. The germline CDR1 and CDR2 sequences are SQVTM and ANQGSEA. The CDR3 loop spans 12 amino acids. DNA of the CDR3: TGCAGCGTTCGGAGTTTGGGCGATACGCAGTATTTT. Its protein is CSVRSLGDTQYF.

V is TRBV4-3 and J is TRBJ2-2; 7 nucleotides align to TRBD1. The CDR3 extends over 16 amino acids. The trim removed 0 bases at V and 4 bases at J, leaving 5 bases unmatched. Germline V gives CDR1 LGHNA, CDR2 YSLEER. CDR3 nucleotide sequence: TGCGCCAGCAGCCAAGATGAGGGGGCGCTCACCGGGGAGCTGTTTTTT. This translates into CASSQDEGALTGELFF.

This clonotype was picked up a small number of times. This chain uses TRBV6-1 with TRBJ1-2; D ambiguous. This CDR3 is built from 14 residues. V lost 4 bases to trimming and J lost 5 bases, with 14 bases between them. Per the germline V gene, CDR1 is MNHNS and CDR2 is SASEGT. The CDR3 loop reads CASSAEGRDYGYTF. In DNA, the CDR3 is TGTGCCAGCAGTGCCGAGGGAAGAGATTATGGCTACACCTTC.

In this sample, this clonotype turned up a few times. A much bigger clone sits one base away, suggesting this may be a read error. The genes are TRBV12-3 or TRBV12-4 and TRBJ1-2; D possibly corresponds to TRBD1 (6 bases). The CDR3 is made up of 12 amino acids. Trimming pared 7 bases from V and 4 bases from J, leaving 10 bases between. CDR3 amino acids: CASISDSYGYTF. CDR3 nucleotides: TGTGCCAGCATCTCGGACAGCTATGGCTACACCTTC.

This clonotype was seen a few times. The CDR3 sequence is CASSFQIGVADTQYF. CDR3 nucleotide sequence: TGTGCCAGCAGCTTTCAAATCGGGGTTGCGGATACGCAGTATTTT. The chain links TRBV7-2 to TRBJ2-3; maybe TRBD2 (5 bases). The V and J ends lost 3 bases and 6 bases respectively, with 16 bases between them. From germline, CDR1 is SGHTA and CDR2 FQGNSA. This CDR3 region has 15 residues.

The chain has TRBV7-9 and TRBJ2-5; D might be TRBD1 or TRBD2, each matching 5 bases. The DNA end lines up better with TRBJ2-7; the J call may be wrong. This CDR3 region has 16 residues. Germline-derived CDR1 and CDR2 are SEHNR and FQNEAQ (reference sequence). The DNA for the CDR3 is TGTGCCAGCAGCTTGTCCCCCTCGGGACGGCCAATCGAGCAGTACTTC. This encodes CASSLSPSGRPIEQYF.

This sequence joins TRBV20-1 and TRBJ1-4; possibly TRBD1 for D (5 bases). The germline V gene has CDR1 DFQATT and CDR2 SNEGSKA (reference sequence). This CDR3 spans 14 amino acids. The V gene lost 2 bases and the J gene lost 6 bases, with 13 bases spanning the gap. The DNA for the CDR3 is TGCAGTGCTAGATGGGGGGTGTGGGATGAAAAACTGTTTTTT. It translates to CSARWGVWDEKLFF.

This clonotype was counted a few times. The rearrangement joins TRBV10-3 to TRBJ2-7, with D unclear. V gave up 4 bases and J gave up 2 bases, with 12 bases separating them. The CDR3 totals 14 residues. Germline-derived CDR1 and CDR2 are ENHRY and SYGVKD. CDR3 residues: CAISGSRLTYEQYF. Written as DNA, the CDR3 is TGTGCCATCAGTGGATCGAGGCTTACCTACGAGCAGTACTTC.

This rearrangement joins TRBV20-1 to TRBJ1-3; D remains ambiguous. The CDR3 covers 14 residues. Germline lookup yields CDR1 DFQATT and CDR2 SNEGSKA (reference sequence). Trimming removed 0 bases at V and 1 base at J, with 7 bases between. This chain's CDR3 is CSARDQDSGNTIYF. The CDR3, as DNA: TGCAGTGCTAGAGATCAGGATTCTGGAAACACCATATATTTT.

V and J are TRBV7-2 and TRBJ1-2, with 7 bases fitting TRBD1. The V gene's germline CDR1 is SGHTA and CDR2 FQGNSA. V gave up 5 bases and J gave up 8 bases; unmatched junction bases: 20. The CDR3 loop spans 17 amino acids. The CDR3: CASSPGGPTESMEGYTF. CDR3 DNA sequence: TGTGCCAGCAGCCCAGGGGGACCCACGGAATCTATGGAGGGCTACACCTTC.

This clonotype has more than one count but fewer than ten. The chain carries TRBV4-2 and TRBJ2-5; 15 positions agree with TRBD2. Trimming at V came to 1 base and at J to 0 bases, leaving 3 bases not matched to a gene. This CDR3 spans 18 amino acids. Germline assignment: CDR1 LGHNA and CDR2 YNFKEQ. CDR3 coding DNA: TGTGCCAGCAGCCAAGGGGGGACTAGCGGGGGGTACCAAGAGACCCAGTACTTC. Translated, it gives CASSQGGTSGGYQETQYF.

The chain links TRBV6-5 to TRBJ2-5; weak D call: TRBD1 (6 bases). The CDR3 has 15 amino acids. Germline assignment: CDR1 MNHEY and CDR2 SVGAGI. Trimming stripped 5 bases from V and 5 bases from J, with 18 bases between. The CDR3 region is CASSTPYRAVETQYF. The DNA for the CDR3 is TGTGCCAGCAGTACCCCATACAGGGCAGTGGAGACCCAGTACTTC.

The gene calls are TRBV3-1 and TRBJ1-1; 10 bases are shared with TRBD1. The ends lost 3 bases at V and 10 bases at J; junction bases unmatched: 14. The CDR3 has 16 residues. CDR1 is LGHDT, CDR2 YNNKEL, per germline (reference sequence). CDR3: CASSQLQPGQGRGAFF. Here the CDR3 DNA reads TGTGCCAGCAGCCAGCTCCAACCGGGACAGGGGAGGGGAGCTTTCTTT.